The 20 T cell receptor beta chains listed next were all sequenced from one sample in a study of T cell repertoires in cytomegalovirus infection. MiXCR, run by TCRdb on the reads, gives a single entry per CDR3 protein. The sample includes about 770,000 distinct CDR3 sequences, about 29% of them seen just once. The antigens these receptors bind are not known. Sequenced here: cultured CD8+ T cells from PBMCs, sampled from culture after CMV antigen stimulation. These receptors all stem from a human donor in good health (CMV status not recorded). Some clones in this sample may be carry-over from other donors' samples.

The sample holds a few counts of this clonotype. This sequence joins TRBV6-5 and TRBJ1-1; TRBD1 might be the D (5 bases). The CDR3 contains 19 residues. V was cut by 2 bases and J by 5 bases, with 27 bases left in between. CDR1 is MNHEY, CDR2 SVGAGI, per germline. CDR3 nucleotides: TGTGCCAGCAGTTACCTTCCGCCCGGGACCCTCGGTTTTGGGACTGAAGCTTTCTTT. Translation gives CASSYLPPGTLGFGTEAFF.

This clonotype was observed once. This chain uses TRBV5-1 with TRBJ1-5; D possibly corresponds to TRBD1 (5 bases). Trimming removed 0 bases from V and 7 bases from J, with 11 bases in between. From germline, CDR1 is SGHRS and CDR2 YFSETQ. This CDR3 has 14 residues. The CDR3 is CASSLGGENQPQHF. In DNA, the CDR3 is TGCGCCAGCAGCTTGGGGGGGGAAAACCAGCCCCAGCATTTT.

The V call is TRBV28, the J call TRBJ1-2, with D uncertain. Germline loops: CDR1 MDHEN, CDR2 SYDVKM. Between the trimmed V and J ends, which lost 5 bases and 4 bases, there was a span of 17 bases. The CDR3 totals 15 residues. The CDR3 DNA follows: TGTGCCAGCAGTCAAACTCCTGACCGCTTCTATGGCTACACCTTC. This encodes CASSQTPDRFYGYTF.

This chain links TRBV2 with TRBJ2-3, with D uncertain. The CDR3 runs to 13 residues. Trimming took 8 bases from V and 3 from J, leaving 12 bases between them. Germline V gives CDR1 SNHLY, CDR2 FYNNEI. CDR3 nucleotides: TGTGCCAGCCTAGTCCCCAAGACAGATACGCAGTATTTT. Protein sequence: CASLVPKTDTQYF.

This sequence joins TRBV28 and TRBJ1-3, with D uncertain. The CDR3 totals 15 residues. Trimming took 5 bases from V and 0 from J, leaving 11 bases between them. Germline values: CDR1 MDHEN, CDR2 SYDVKM. The CDR3, as DNA: TGTGCCAGCAGTCCCGGACGGCACTCTGGAAACACCATATATTTT. Amino acids: CASSPGRHSGNTIYF.

As concerns this clonotype: This clone may be a read error of a much larger clone one base away. V is TRBV7-3 and J is TRBJ2-3; 11 nucleotides line up with TRBD2. The ends lost 5 bases at V and 4 bases at J; junction bases unmatched: 5. This CDR3 contains 15 residues. Germline V lookup: CDR1 SGHTA, CDR2 FQGTGA. CDR3 in amino acids: CASSNSGGASDTQYF. The CDR3 DNA sequence: TGTGCCAGCAGCAATAGCGGGGGGGCCTCAGATACGCAGTATTTT.

This clonotype has at least ten counts. V is TRBV7-9 and J is TRBJ2-1; 10 nucleotides align to TRBD1. V dropped 0 bases and J dropped 4; count of bases not matched to a gene: 3. The CDR3 extends over 16 amino acids. CDR1 and CDR2 (germline): SEHNR, FQNEAQ (reference sequence). As DNA, the CDR3 is TGTGCCAGCAGCTTAGCTCGACAGGGGGCATACAATGAGCAGTTCTTC. It is translated as CASSLARQGAYNEQFF.

This clonotype was seen a few times. The chain carries TRBV7-2 and TRBJ2-5; 8 nucleotides align to TRBD2. The CDR3 spans 16 residues. V lost 5 bases to trimming and J lost 4 bases; unmatched junction nucleotides: 12. CDR1 is SGHTA, CDR2 FQGNSA, per germline. The CDR3: CASSLFGRAGGETQYF. CDR3 bases: TGTGCCAGCAGCCTATTCGGGCGGGCGGGGGGAGAGACCCAGTACTTC.

This clonotype was seen only a few times. The V gene is TRBV6-1, the J gene TRBJ2-7; D is unclear. The germline CDR1 and CDR2 sequences are MNHNS and SASEGT. This CDR3 comprises 13 residues. V gave up 7 bases and J gave up 2 bases, with 12 bases separating them. The DNA for the CDR3 is TGTGCCAGCATTGAGAGATTCACCTACGAGCAGTACTTC. Encoded protein: CASIERFTYEQYF.

The chain is built from TRBV19 and TRBJ1-1; a possible D gene is TRBD1 (6 bases). Germline values: CDR1 LNHDA, CDR2 SQIVND (reference sequence). Trimming pared 9 bases from V and 4 bases from J, leaving 15 bases between. The CDR3 loop spans 13 amino acids. CDR3 residues: CASQTGIITEAFF. CDR3 coding DNA: TGTGCCAGCCAAACAGGGATTATCACTGAAGCTTTCTTT.

The chain links TRBV20-1 to TRBJ1-1; 10 bases map to TRBD1. V gave up 5 bases and J gave up 6 bases; unmatched junction bases: 21. Per germline, CDR1 DFQATT and CDR2 SNEGSKA (reference sequence). The CDR3 consists of 18 residues. CDR3 amino acids: CSAFNWRDRGVVRPEAFF. The CDR3 DNA sequence: TGCAGTGCTTTTAATTGGCGGGACAGGGGCGTCGTACGGCCTGAAGCTTTCTTT.

The chain couples TRBV14 to TRBJ2-1, with 9 nucleotides matching TRBD2. This CDR3 has 17 residues. Looked up from germline, CDR1 is SGHDN and CDR2 is FVKESK. Losses at the gene ends were 0 bases for V and 5 bases for J; bases not matched to a gene: 8. CDR3 region: CASSQDLASGVDNEQFF. CDR3 nucleotides: TGTGCCAGCAGCCAAGATCTGGCTAGCGGGGTCGACAATGAGCAGTTCTTC.

This clonotype has a handful of counts. The CDR3 reads CASSLKGLYTEAFF. Written as DNA, the CDR3 is TGTGCCAGCAGCTTAAAGGGTTTGTACACTGAAGCTTTCTTT. The genes are TRBV7-2 and TRBJ1-1; no clear D gene. With 2 bases removed from V and 3 bases from J, the gap between germline ends came to 10 bases. Germline-derived CDR1 and CDR2 are SGHTA and FQGNSA. The CDR3 totals 14 residues.

This clonotype turned up a few times. This sequence joins TRBV7-6 and TRBJ1-2; 11 bases are shared with TRBD1. J lost 7 bases, V lost 6 bases, and 7 bases had no gene match. The germline V gene encodes CDR1 SGHVS and CDR2 FNYEAQ. CDR3 length: 14 residues. CDR3 residues: CASSSGTGGRGYTF. CDR3 nucleotides: TGTGCCAGCAGTTCTGGGACAGGGGGTCGTGGCTACACCTTC.

The rearrangement joins TRBV24-1 to TRBJ2-3, with 9 bases identical to TRBD2. V was pared by 4 bases and J by 3 bases, with 10 bases of the junction left unmatched. The CDR3 has 17 amino acids. The germline gives CDR1 KGHDR, CDR2 SFDVKD. The CDR3 DNA reads as TGTGCCACCAGTGAGGCAGAGAGCGGGGGGCAAACAGATACGCAGTATTTT. This codes for CATSEAESGGQTDTQYF.

This clonotype was recorded a few times. V is TRBV6-1 and J is TRBJ2-7; D unclear. V dropped 0 bases and J dropped 3 bases, with 6 bases sitting between them. The germline V gene has CDR1 MNHNS and CDR2 SASEGT. There are 13 residues in the CDR3. CDR3 DNA: TGTGCCAGCAGTGAAGCGCCGTACTACGAGCAGTACGTC. Amino acids: CASSEAPYYEQYV.

This clonotype was seen at least ten times. This rearrangement joins TRBV7-9 to TRBJ2-1; 13 nucleotides match TRBD2. The V segment lost 5 bases and the J segment 9 bases; nucleotides outside the gene matches: 10. CDR3 length equals 16 residues. Germline CDR1 SEHNR, CDR2 FQNEAQ (reference sequence). The DNA of the CDR3 is TGTGCCAGCAGCAAGTCGGGACTAGCGGGGCCCCGTGAGCAGTTCTTC. This codes for CASSKSGLAGPREQFF.

There are many counts of this clonotype. The V call is TRBV7-2, the J call TRBJ2-1; the D gene is possibly TRBD2 (6 bases). This CDR3 region has 16 residues. Per germline, CDR1 SGHTA and CDR2 FQGNSA. Trimming pared 1 base from V and 2 bases from J, leaving 12 bases between. The CDR3 region is CASSLGGSGPYNEQFF. CDR3 DNA: TGTGCCAGCAGCTTAGGGGGTAGCGGCCCCTACAATGAGCAGTTCTTC.

V gene TRBV7-6 combines with J gene TRBJ2-7, with D hard to call. Germline V gives CDR1 SGHVS, CDR2 FNYEAQ. The CDR3 consists of 13 residues. V was cut by 3 bases and J by 2 bases, with 8 bases left in between. CDR3 DNA sequence: TGTGCCAGCAGCTTCTCCAGTGCCTACGAGCAGTACTTC. Protein: CASSFSSAYEQYF.

This clonotype occurred a few times. CDR3 coding DNA: TGTGCCAGCAGTGAATTAGAGTTAAACAGGCAAGAGACCCAGTACTTC. It codes for CASSELELNRQETQYF. The gene calls are TRBV25-1 and TRBJ2-5; a weak D match, TRBD1 (5 bases). V dropped 1 base and J dropped 2 bases, with 14 bases sitting between them. This CDR3 spans 16 amino acids. The germline V gene has CDR1 MGHDK and CDR2 SYGVNS.